These 9 T cell receptor beta chains came from one sample sequenced in a study of T cells in localized non-small cell lung cancer (dated by TCRdb to about 2020). The method behind the library was the immunoSEQ multiplex PCR assay. TCRdb obtained this table from immuneACCESS and retained in-frame rearrangements with V and J assigned. These tables miss some clones; where compared with another copy, unresolved V genes account for less than half of the shortfall, and the remainder is unexplained. Here the sample has 50,000 to 75,000 clones; around 90% occur a single time. The top ten hold 22% of the sample. The sequences come from peripheral blood, collected before any cancer treatment. The receptors were sampled from a man aged 40 to 70 with stage I squamous cell lung carcinoma.

The CDR3 sequence is CASSLLGQGGHEQYF. The CDR3, as DNA: TGTGCCAGCAGTTTATTGGGACAGGGGGGGCACGAGCAGTACTTC. The chain links TRBV28 to TRBJ2-7, with 11 bases that match TRBD1. CDR3 size: 15 residues. V shed 1 base, J shed 5 bases, and the junction held 4 bases outside the gene matches. CDR1 MDHEN and CDR2 SYDVKM come from the germline V gene.

This chain uses TRBV7-3 with TRBJ2-3; 7 bases are shared with TRBD1. V shed 4 bases, J shed 5 bases, and the junction held 6 bases outside the gene matches. This CDR3 contains 14 residues. The germline V gene has CDR1 SGHTA and CDR2 FQGTGA. This CDR3 reads CASSSTGIGDTQYF. The DNA for the CDR3 is TGTGCCAGCAGCTCGACAGGGATCGGAGATACGCAGTATTTT.

This rearrangement joins TRBV4-2 to TRBJ2-3; 8 positions agree with TRBD2. The CDR3 is 17 residues long. Germline V gives CDR1 LGHNA, CDR2 YNFKEQ. Trimming at V came to 2 bases and at J to 0 bases, leaving 7 bases not matched to a gene. The CDR3, as DNA: TGTGCCAGCAGCCAACTTCTAGCGGGCCTAAGCACAGATACGCAGTATTTT. This gives the protein CASSQLLAGLSTDTQYF.

V and J are TRBV14 and TRBJ1-4, with D unresolved. This CDR3 is 12 amino acids long. Trimming pared 4 bases from V and 6 bases from J, leaving 6 bases between. The germline gives CDR1 SGHDN, CDR2 FVKESK. Written as DNA, the CDR3 is TGTGCCAGCAGCCGAACCTATGAAAAACTGTTTTTT. As protein: CASSRTYEKLFF.

Points on this clone: Other nucleotide sequences in the sample specify the same CDR3. The genes are TRBV5-1 and TRBJ1-2; the D gene is possibly TRBD1 (5 bases). CDR3 length equals 15 residues. Germline CDR1 is SGHRS and CDR2 is YFSETQ. V lost 2 bases and J lost 3, with 14 bases in between. CDR3 in amino acids: CASSLGQGRDYGYTF. CDR3 nucleotide sequence: TGCGCCAGCAGCTTAGGGCAGGGACGGGACTATGGCTACACCTTC.

The chain combines TRBV18 with TRBJ2-7; 10 bases fit TRBD1. In germline, CDR1 is KGHSH, CDR2 LQKENI. J gave up 3 bases and V 2 bases, and 4 bases lay outside the gene matches. This CDR3 comprises 15 residues. The CDR3 bases are TGTGCCAGCTCACCAGGTGGGACAGGGGACTACGAGCAGTACTTC. Its protein product is CASSPGGTGDYEQYF.

The V call is TRBV10-3, the J call TRBJ1-4, with 8 nucleotides matching TRBD1. The ends lost 3 bases at V and 4 bases at J; junction bases unmatched: 13. The CDR3 consists of 18 residues. Germline lookup yields CDR1 ENHRY and CDR2 SYGVKD. The DNA for the CDR3 is TGTGCCATCAGTGAATATGGGACAGGTACCGGGGATAATGAAAAACTGTTTTTT. It translates to CAISEYGTGTGDNEKLFF.

Here the CDR3 reads CASSDSINEQFF. CDR3 sequence (DNA): TGTGCCAGCAGTGACTCAATAAATGAGCAGTTCTTC. The rearrangement joins TRBV6-4 to TRBJ2-1; D not certain. Germline CDR1 is MRHNA and CDR2 is SNTAGT. V was pared by 0 bases and J by 7 bases, with 4 bases between. The CDR3 covers 12 residues.

The chain recombines TRBV19 with TRBJ2-1; no firm D call. The CDR3 extends over 12 amino acids. The V gene's germline CDR1 is LNHDA and CDR2 SQIVND (reference sequence). The ends were cut back, 4 bases at V and 8 bases at J, with 9 bases in the middle. The CDR3 region has the DNA TGTGCCAGTAGTACTCTGGGGTATGAGCAGTTCTTC. It translates to CASSTLGYEQFF. Filled out from reference TRBV19 and TRBJ2-1, the complete variable domain reads DGGITQSPKYLFRKEGQNVTLSCEQNLNHDAMYWYRQDPGQGLRLIYYSQIVNDFQKGDIAEGYSVSREKKESFPLTVTSAQKNPTAFYLCASSTLGYEQFFGPGTRLTVL.